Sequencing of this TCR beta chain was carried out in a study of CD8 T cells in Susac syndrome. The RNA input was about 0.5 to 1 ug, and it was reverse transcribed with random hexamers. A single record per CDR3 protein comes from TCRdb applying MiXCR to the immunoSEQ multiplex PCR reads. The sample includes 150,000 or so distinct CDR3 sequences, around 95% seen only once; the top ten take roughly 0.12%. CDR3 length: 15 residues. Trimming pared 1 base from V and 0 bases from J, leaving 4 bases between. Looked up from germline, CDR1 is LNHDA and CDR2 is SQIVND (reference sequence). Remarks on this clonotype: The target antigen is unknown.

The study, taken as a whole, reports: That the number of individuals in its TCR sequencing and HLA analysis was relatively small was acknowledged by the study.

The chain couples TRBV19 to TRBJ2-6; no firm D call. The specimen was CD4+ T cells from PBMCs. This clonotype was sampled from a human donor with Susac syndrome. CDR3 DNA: TGTGCCAGTAGTATAGGCAGCTCTGGGGCCAACGTCCTGACTTTC. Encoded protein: CASSIGSSGANVLTF.